This T cell receptor beta chain appears in the sequencing data of a study of blood T cell repertoires in COVID-19. Study as a whole: From the United States, Italy and Spain came samples of acute and convalescent COVID-19. T cells, B-cell-depleted T cells, or PBMCs provided the cDNA or gDNA that served as material.

V shed 1 base and J shed 5 bases, with 14 bases lying between them. Germline values: CDR1 LNHDA, CDR2 SQIVND (reference sequence). There are 15 residues in the CDR3. Source study methods: Amplified reference gene primers provided the basis for estimating nucleated cell counts. Profiled with immunoSEQ multiplex PCR; TCRdb holds only in-frame clones, not every one. Clonal size and the V and J genes are those of that table, whereas D and trimming came from the DNA. In the table there are hundreds of thousands of clones, approximately 86% of which are singletons. Sequencing was carried out using peripheral blood. This receptor was obtained from a man aged 70 or older with acute or convalescent COVID-19. V usage is TRBV19 and J usage is TRBJ1-2; no reliable D call. CDR3 sequence: CASSIVILGRYGYTF. CDR3 nucleotide sequence: TGTGCCAGTAGTATAGTCATTCTGGGCAGATATGGCTACACCTTC.